This T cell receptor beta chain was sequenced during a study of OX40 agonist ivuxolimab in advanced cancers. Study-wide background: Hepatocellular carcinoma, melanoma, renal cell or head and neck cancer affected the dose-escalation patients. Past anti-PD-1, anti-PD-L1 or anti-CTLA-4 therapy was accepted, and 40% had received some.

Assay used: immunoSEQ multiplex PCR; TCRdb lists only in-frame clones, some missing. The sample carries approximately 79,000 clones, 90% to 95% recorded once. The CDR3 consists of 13 residues. Trimming removed 1 base from V and 5 bases from J, with 8 bases in between. The germline gives CDR1 MGHRA, CDR2 YSYEKL. This clone was recorded only once. The sequenced sample was CD4+ or CD8+ T cells sorted from blood, obtained in a trial of the OX40 agonist ivuxolimab. The chain links TRBV4-1 to TRBJ2-5; no reliable D call. This receptor was taken from an adult with an advanced solid tumor such as melanoma, head and neck, liver or kidney cancer. This chain's CDR3 is CASSQGNLETQYF. CDR3 sequence (DNA): TGCGCCAGCAGCCAAGGTAACTTGGAGACCCAGTACTTC.